These 8 T cell receptor beta chains originate from one sample sequenced in a study of blood T cell repertoires in COVID-19. This table comes from immunoSEQ multiplex PCR, and its TCRdb copy is limited to in-frame clones, with some not included. The sample holds 200,000 to 250,000 clones, 80% to 90% seen once. The specimen sequenced was PBMCs or T cells enriched from blood (not recorded which). These receptors were collected from a woman aged 40 to 50 who had been exposed to COVID-19.

A few counts support this clone. The rearrangement links TRBV4-1 to TRBJ2-4; 8 nucleotides line up with TRBD2. The CDR3 is 17 residues long. The trim removed 0 bases at V and 2 bases at J, leaving 6 bases unmatched. Germline CDR1 is MGHRA and CDR2 is YSYEKL. CDR3 sequence: CASSQELGGATKNIQYF. The CDR3 DNA sequence: TGCGCCAGCAGCCAAGAACTCGGGGGGGCTACCAAAAACATTCAGTACTTC.

V usage is TRBV7-3 and J usage is TRBJ1-2; D remains unclear. The CDR3 totals 14 residues. Between the trimmed V and J ends, which lost 0 bases and 3 bases, there was a span of 8 bases. Looked up from germline, CDR1 is SGHTA and CDR2 is FQGTGA. Here the CDR3 reads CASSLTGRDYGYTF. For the CDR3, the DNA is TGTGCCAGCAGCTTAACAGGGAGGGACTATGGCTACACCTTC.

The rearrangement joins TRBV5-4 to TRBJ1-3, with unresolved D. This CDR3 contains 15 residues. V lost 0 bases, J lost 0 bases, and 7 bases lay in between. The germline V gene encodes CDR1 SGHNT and CDR2 YYREEE (reference sequence). The CDR3 loop is CASSLGGLSGNTIYF. As DNA, the CDR3 is TGTGCCAGCAGCTTGGGTGGACTCTCTGGAAACACCATATATTTT.

This rearrangement joins TRBV6-5 to TRBJ1-5; a possible D gene is TRBD1 (5 bases). Per the germline V gene, CDR1 is MNHEY and CDR2 is SVGAGI. V gave up 0 bases and J gave up 11 bases, with 11 bases separating them. This CDR3 is built from 13 residues. In DNA form, the CDR3 reads TGTGCCAGCAGTTACTCTCAGGGCCGGACCCAGCATTTT. This sequence encodes CASSYSQGRTQHF.

In its sample, this clone was seen once. The J gene is TRBJ2-2, the V gene TRBV30; 12 nucleotides line up with TRBD2. The V and J ends lost 3 bases and 2 bases, in that order; junction bases with no gene match: 1. CDR1 and CDR2 from the germline V gene are GTSNPN and SVGIG (reference sequence). This CDR3 is 15 amino acids long. The CDR3 here is CAWRLAGGNTGELFF. The DNA of the CDR3 is TGTGCCTGGAGACTAGCGGGGGGTAACACCGGGGAGCTGTTTTTT.

The gene calls are TRBV28 and TRBJ1-1; 7 bases are a match to TRBD1. Per the germline V gene, CDR1 is MDHEN and CDR2 is SYDVKM. The CDR3 loop spans 16 amino acids. V gave up 7 bases and J gave up 0 bases; unmatched junction bases: 11. DNA for the CDR3: TGTGCCAGCAAGAGACAGGGTAGGGAGTTGAACACTGAAGCTTTCTTT. It yields the protein CASKRQGRELNTEAFF.

The V call is TRBV9, the J call TRBJ1-2, with 8 bases that match TRBD1. Germline V lookup: CDR1 SGDLS, CDR2 YYNGEE. The CDR3 consists of 16 residues. The J segment lost 1 base and the V segment lost 1 base, leaving 6 bases of the junction unmatched. CDR3 protein: CASSVTGGKFNYGYTF. The CDR3 DNA follows: TGTGCCAGCAGCGTAACAGGGGGAAAGTTTAACTATGGCTACACCTTC.

A single count supports this clone. V gene TRBV6-1 combines with J gene TRBJ2-1; D call uncertain. Trimming took off 1 base at V and 1 base at J, with 14 bases between the two ends. The CDR3 spans 17 residues. Germline CDR1 MNHNS, CDR2 SASEGT. In DNA, the CDR3 is TGTGCCAGCAGTGAAGTAGCCGTACGGATGTCCTACAATGAGCAGTTCTTC. This translates into CASSEVAVRMSYNEQFF.